This TCR beta chain was captured by sequencing in a study of shared clonotypes between healthy human individuals (TCRdb year 2020). With regard to the full study: The cohort comprised a couple of women and three men aged 18 to 49 years. Per donor, three plates each were used for CD4 naive and CD4 memory, two for CD8 naive, and one for CD8 memory. Blood TCR repertoires of five healthy adults were deeply sequenced to estimate repertoire size and the extent of clonotype sharing between individuals. Different laboratories and diverse techniques were used to prepare libraries and sequence TCR repertoires, to increase sequencing depth and limit assay-specific biases. Each donor's leukapheresis produced roughly between roughly 0.94 and 9.5 billion PBMCs. The paper's findings and limits, for the study overall: Compared with non-shared clonotypes, the clonotypes found in all four sorted-subset donors had higher generation probabilities. Approximately 5% of naive CD4, around 3.6% of naive CD8, 2.3% of memory CD4, and 0.35% to 0.4% of memory CD8 clonotypes were shared across several donors. Sampling was limited to blood, and TCR repertoires in tissue likely differ from TCR repertoires in blood. Rarefaction of sorted-subset datasets indicated incomplete sequencing despite the large sequencing depth. Because the study included only a small number of donors, the genetic and exposure-history diversity represented was limited. Based on pairwise subsampling, the degree of clonotype sharing among donors was expected to be affected by sequencing depth. Estimated clonotype richness was generally larger for naive than for memory subsets.

The donors were healthy, HIV-negative adults who had no recently reported acute infections or vaccinations. Every donor was a Caucasian adult living in Nashville, Tennessee, USA. CD4+ T cells were enriched by magnetic negative selection, after which naive cells were positively selected on CD45RA and the negative fraction was taken as the memory subset. Blood was collected by leukapheresis, and PBMCs were isolated by Ficoll-Histopaque density gradient centrifugation and then cryopreserved in liquid nitrogen vapor phase. Purity and quantity of every magnetically sorted T cell population were checked by analytical flow cytometry. From each sorted fraction, genomic DNA was isolated and quantified by UV absorbance on a Nanodrop 2000c. This clone was counted between two and nine times. Which antigen it targets is not known. No much larger clone is present one base from it, and per-base qualities are unavailable.

Using the deep immunoSEQ assay, multiplex PCR amplified TCR CDR3 regions from genomic DNA. Extracted genomic DNA from each cell subset was distributed evenly across all wells of several immunoSEQ 96-well plates, and each plate was treated as a replicate. For sorted subsets, roughly 190 ng of genomic DNA, equivalent to some 30,000 T cell genomes, went into each replicate PCR. Purified libraries were measured with a Qubit 3.0 fluorometer, size-checked on a Bioanalyzer 2100, and measured again with the KAPA Library Quantification kit. Every immunoSEQ 96-well plate was sequenced on a separate single-read 150-cycle Illumina NextSeq 550 flow cell. Per the authors' processing: Because the immunoSEQ output included only junctional sequences and no quality scores, the filtering could not be the same as the filtering used for full-length reads. To assign V/J genes and CDR3, sequences were annotated against IMGT germline references using PyIR, a Python wrapper for IgBLAST v1.9. Reads were filtered out if the reads had weak V/J assignments (E-value above 1e-6), no CDR3, stop codons, out-of-frame junctions, or ambiguous translated residues. V3J clonotypes were defined by identical inferred V gene, J gene, and CDR3 amino acid sequence. Percentage overlap between repertoires was computed as shared unique clonotypes divided by the size of the smaller repertoire. Richness of each repertoire was evaluated using RTK rarefaction, the Chao1 estimator, and Recon v2.1 estimates of unobserved clonotypes. Generation probabilities for all TCRbeta clonotypes obtained by the gDNA method from a handful of donors were computed using OLGA. TCRdb carries this immuneACCESS record with in-frame sequences only. Its versions omit some clonotypes, under half of them owing to an unresolved V gene in the studies checked, with the rest unexplained. The V and J calls and clone size come from that table; D and trimming were worked out from the DNA. This sample lists a few million clones; roughly 93% were detected once. The ten largest clones represent 0.39% of the sample.

From the cysteine up to the phenylalanine, the CDR3 has a length of 17 residues. Only the CDR3 region is kept as DNA, spanning 51 bases read in frame from base 1. Trimming leaves V shorter by 2 bases and J shorter by 3 bases, with the junction holding 5 bases beyond the gene matches. Looking up the germline V gene yields CDR1 SGHRS and CDR2 YFSETQ. Sequencing was performed on naive CD4+ T cells from PBMCs. The cell subset or site label for this specimen denotes: CD45RA+ positively selected. The TCR sequence derives from a man aged 18 to 30 in good health. Some clones in this sample may be carry-over from other donors' samples. In this chain, TRBV5-1 is recombined with TRBJ2-2; TRBD2 agrees with 12 junctional bases. The CDR3 region has the sequence CASSFLAGGPHTGELFF. The nucleotide sequence reads TGCGCCAGCAGCTTCCTAGCGGGAGGGCCGCACACCGGGGAGCTGTTTTTT.